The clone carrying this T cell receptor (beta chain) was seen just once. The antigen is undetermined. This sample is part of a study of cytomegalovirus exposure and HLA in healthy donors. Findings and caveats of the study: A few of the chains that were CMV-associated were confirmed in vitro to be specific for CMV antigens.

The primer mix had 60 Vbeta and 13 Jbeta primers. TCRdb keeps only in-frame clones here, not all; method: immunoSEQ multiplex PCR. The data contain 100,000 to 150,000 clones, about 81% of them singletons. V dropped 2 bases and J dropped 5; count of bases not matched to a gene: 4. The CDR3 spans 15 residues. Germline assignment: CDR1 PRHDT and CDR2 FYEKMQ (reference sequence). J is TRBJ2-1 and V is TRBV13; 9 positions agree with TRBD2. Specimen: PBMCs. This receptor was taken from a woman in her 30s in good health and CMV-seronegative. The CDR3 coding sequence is TGTGCCAGCAGCTTAAAACTAGCGGGCAACAATGAGCAGTTCTTC. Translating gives CASSLKLAGNNEQFF. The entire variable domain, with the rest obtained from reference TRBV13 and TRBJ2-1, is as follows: AAGVIQSPRHLIKEKRETATLKCYPIPRHDTVYWYQQGPGQDPQFLISFYEKMQSDKGSIPDRFSAQQFSDYHSELNMSSLELGDSALYFCASSLKLAGNNEQFFGPGTRLTVL.